Listed below are T cell receptor beta chains from one sample, sequenced in a study of blood T cell repertoires in COVID-19. Generated by immunoSEQ multiplex PCR, the TCRdb table keeps only in-frame clones and is missing some. The sample lists some 330,000 clones, less than 90% seen once, with roughly 5.1% in the top ten. Sequenced input: PBMCs or T cells enriched from blood (not recorded which). The receptor source for this set is a woman aged 45-65 years who had recovered from COVID-19. The CDR3 runs from the conserved cysteine through the conserved F or W. The order of the fields is J gene, clone size, V gene, D gene, CDR3 length, CDR3 DNA, CDR3 protein. A D gene is named only where the DNA matches it firmly. Clone size appears in some rows only: once, few, many, or a class for an expanded clone.

j_gene: TRBJ1-1; abundance: once; v_gene: TRBV7-3; d_gene: TRBD1; len: 13; CDR3nt: TGTGCCAGCAGCCCAGGACAGGCTGGTGAAGCTTTCTTT; CDR3aa: CASSPGQAGEAFF
j_gene: TRBJ2-6; abundance: NA; v_gene: TRBV2; d_gene: NA; len: 16; CDR3nt: TGTGCCAGCAGTGTTGGACAGAACTCTGGGGCCAACGTCCTGACTTTC; CDR3aa: CASSVGQNSGANVLTF
j_gene: TRBJ1-1; abundance: NA; v_gene: TRBV10-3; d_gene: NA; len: 13; CDR3nt: TGTGCCATCAGTGAGCCAGGGAACACTGAAGCTTTCTTT; CDR3aa: CAISEPGNTEAFF
j_gene: TRBJ1-5; abundance: NA; v_gene: TRBV7-9; d_gene: NA; len: 12; CDR3nt: TGTGCCAGCAGCTCAGAAGACCGACAGGAGCATTTT; CDR3aa: CASSSEDRQEHF
j_gene: TRBJ1-5; abundance: NA; v_gene: TRBV18; d_gene: NA; len: 17; CDR3nt: TGTGCCAGCTCACCACGGACGGAGGTTTATAGCAATCAGCCCCAGCATTTT; CDR3aa: CASSPRTEVYSNQPQHF
j_gene: TRBJ1-2; abundance: NA; v_gene: TRBV2; d_gene: TRBD1; len: 16; CDR3nt: TGTGCCAGCAGTACTCACACAGGGGTTACTAACTATGGCTACACCTTC; CDR3aa: CASSTHTGVTNYGYTF
j_gene: TRBJ1-1; abundance: NA; v_gene: TRBV19; d_gene: TRBD1; len: 14; CDR3nt: TGTGCCAGTAGGGAGACAGGGGGGAACACTGAAGCTTTCTTT; CDR3aa: CASRETGGNTEAFF
j_gene: TRBJ2-1; abundance: NA; v_gene: TRBV10-2; d_gene: TRBD2; len: 19; CDR3nt: TGCGCCCGCGGGGCGGGGCGGGGGGGGTTCTTGAGCTCCTACAATGAGCAGTTCTTC; CDR3aa: CARGAGRGGFLSSYNEQFF
j_gene: TRBJ2-5; abundance: NA; v_gene: TRBV7-2; d_gene: TRBD2; len: 14; CDR3nt: TGTGCCAGCAGCTTAGATCCTAGCGGGCAGACCCAGTACTTC; CDR3aa: CASSLDPSGQTQYF
j_gene: TRBJ2-7; abundance: NA; v_gene: TRBV4-1; d_gene: NA; len: 15; CDR3nt: TGCGCCAGCAGCCAAGTGGAGGGGGCCTCCTACGAGCAGTACTTC; CDR3aa: CASSQVEGASYEQYF
j_gene: TRBJ1-3; abundance: few; v_gene: TRBV30; d_gene: NA; len: 14; CDR3nt: TGTGCCTGGAAACAGGGTATTACTGGAAACACCATATATTTT; CDR3aa: CAWKQGITGNTIYF
j_gene: TRBJ1-1; abundance: few; v_gene: TRBV30; d_gene: NA; len: 14; CDR3nt: TGTGCCTGGAGTTACCTCATAGGCGGCACTGAAGCTTTCTTT; CDR3aa: CAWSYLIGGTEAFF
j_gene: TRBJ1-5; abundance: NA; v_gene: TRBV15; d_gene: TRBD1; len: 16; CDR3nt: TGTGCCACCAGCAGAGGGACAGGGGTGGGCAATCAGCCCCAGCATTTT; CDR3aa: CATSRGTGVGNQPQHF
j_gene: TRBJ1-1; abundance: NA; v_gene: TRBV6-2/TRBV6-3; d_gene: TRBD1; len: 16; CDR3nt: TGTGCCAGCAGTTACTCGACTGGGCAGGGGGCGATTGAAGCTTTCTTT; CDR3aa: CASSYSTGQGAIEAFF
j_gene: TRBJ2-1; abundance: NA; v_gene: TRBV5-4; d_gene: TRBD2; len: 15; CDR3nt: TGTGCCAGCAGCCAACGGGAGGCTCGGGGCAATGAGCAGTTCTTC; CDR3aa: CASSQREARGNEQFF
j_gene: TRBJ1-2; abundance: few; v_gene: TRBV7-9; d_gene: NA; len: 13; CDR3nt: TGTGCCAGCAGCTTCTCCGGGGGAGGCGGCTACACCTTC; CDR3aa: CASSFSGGGGYTF
j_gene: TRBJ1-1; abundance: NA; v_gene: TRBV6-5; d_gene: NA; len: 13; CDR3nt: TGTGCCAGCAGTCGACAGAGTAGAACTGAAGCTTTCTTT; CDR3aa: CASSRQSRTEAFF
j_gene: TRBJ2-5; abundance: NA; v_gene: TRBV5-1; d_gene: TRBD1; len: 15; CDR3nt: TGCGCCAGCAGCATGGACAGGGCATTAGGAGAGACCCAGTACTTC; CDR3aa: CASSMDRALGETQYF
j_gene: TRBJ2-5; abundance: NA; v_gene: TRBV6-2/TRBV6-3; d_gene: TRBD1; len: 15; CDR3nt: TGTGCCAGCAGTTACGACAGGGGAGGACAAGAGACCCAGTACTTC; CDR3aa: CASSYDRGGQETQYF
j_gene: TRBJ2-7; abundance: NA; v_gene: TRBV5-1; d_gene: NA; len: 15; CDR3nt: TGCGCCAGCAGCTTGGGACAGGTGGGCTCCTACGAGCAGTACTTC; CDR3aa: CASSLGQVGSYEQYF
j_gene: TRBJ2-7; abundance: NA; v_gene: TRBV7-9; d_gene: NA; len: 14; CDR3nt: TGTGCCAGCAGCCGCGGGTGGTCCGGGGAAGAGCAGTACTTC; CDR3aa: CASSRGWSGEEQYF
j_gene: TRBJ2-2; abundance: NA; v_gene: TRBV7-3; d_gene: TRBD2; len: 17; CDR3nt: TGTGCCAGCAGCCCCGGCCGGCTAGCGGGAGATACCGGGGAGCTGTTTTTT; CDR3aa: CASSPGRLAGDTGELFF
j_gene: TRBJ1-2; abundance: NA; v_gene: TRBV18; d_gene: TRBD1; len: 12; CDR3nt: TGTGCCAGCTCACCAGGGACAGAAGGCTACACCTTC; CDR3aa: CASSPGTEGYTF
j_gene: TRBJ1-2; abundance: NA; v_gene: TRBV7-9; d_gene: NA; len: 13; CDR3nt: TGTGCCAGCAGCTGGCAGGCCGACTATGGCTACACCTTC; CDR3aa: CASSWQADYGYTF
j_gene: TRBJ1-1; abundance: NA; v_gene: TRBV19; d_gene: TRBD1; len: 17; CDR3nt: TGTGCCAGTAGTAAGGGGTCGGGGACAGGGTCTTACACTGAAGCTTTCTTT; CDR3aa: CASSKGSGTGSYTEAFF
j_gene: TRBJ1-4; abundance: NA; v_gene: TRBV27; d_gene: TRBD1; len: 16; CDR3nt: TGTGCCAGCAGTTTATTTCTTGGACAGGGAAATGAAAAACTGTTTTTT; CDR3aa: CASSLFLGQGNEKLFF
j_gene: TRBJ1-2; abundance: NA; v_gene: TRBV9; d_gene: NA; len: 12; CDR3nt: TGTGCCAGCAGTCCCCCTAGCGATGGCTACACCTTC; CDR3aa: CASSPPSDGYTF
j_gene: TRBJ2-7; abundance: NA; v_gene: TRBV3-1/TRBV3-2; d_gene: NA; len: 12; CDR3nt: TGTGCCAGCAGGAAGGCGTCAGGGGCGCAGTACTTC; CDR3aa: CASRKASGAQYF
j_gene: TRBJ1-1; abundance: NA; v_gene: TRBV30; d_gene: NA; len: 13; CDR3nt: TGTGCCTGGAGTCCCAGCGTGAACACTGAAGCTTTCTTT; CDR3aa: CAWSPSVNTEAFF
j_gene: TRBJ2-1; abundance: NA; v_gene: TRBV4-3; d_gene: TRBD2; len: 15; CDR3nt: TGCGCCAGCAGCCGCACTAGCGGGGGGTACAATGAGCAGTTCTTC; CDR3aa: CASSRTSGGYNEQFF
j_gene: TRBJ2-3; abundance: NA; v_gene: TRBV30; d_gene: TRBD2; len: 14; CDR3nt: TGTGCCTGGGTTAGCGGGAGGAGCACAGATACGCAGTATTTT; CDR3aa: CAWVSGRSTDTQYF
j_gene: TRBJ2-7; abundance: NA; v_gene: TRBV12-3/TRBV12-4; d_gene: TRBD1; len: 13; CDR3nt: TGTGCCAGCAGCCGAGGGACAGGGGACGAGCAGTACTTC; CDR3aa: CASSRGTGDEQYF
j_gene: TRBJ1-2; abundance: NA; v_gene: TRBV12-3/TRBV12-4; d_gene: TRBD1; len: 13; CDR3nt: TGTGCCAGCAGCTGGACAGGGAGTTATGGCTACACCTTC; CDR3aa: CASSWTGSYGYTF
j_gene: TRBJ1-5; abundance: NA; v_gene: TRBV30; d_gene: NA; len: 14; CDR3nt: TGTGCCTGGAGCCTAGGAGGGAATAATCAGCCCCAGCATTTT; CDR3aa: CAWSLGGNNQPQHF
j_gene: TRBJ2-7; abundance: NA; v_gene: TRBV20-1; d_gene: NA; len: 14; CDR3nt: TGCAGTGCTAGTAACATTAGGGGGGGCAACGAGCAGTACTTC; CDR3aa: CSASNIRGGNEQYF
j_gene: TRBJ1-6; abundance: once; v_gene: TRBV3-1/TRBV3-2; d_gene: NA; len: 14; CDR3nt: TGTGCCAGCAGCCGGGGCAGGGAAAATTCACCCCTCCACTTT; CDR3aa: CASSRGRENSPLHF
j_gene: TRBJ1-2; abundance: NA; v_gene: TRBV7-2; d_gene: NA; len: 14; CDR3nt: TGTGCCAGCAGCTTAGCGACAGGAGACTATGGCTACACCTTC; CDR3aa: CASSLATGDYGYTF
j_gene: TRBJ1-2; abundance: NA; v_gene: TRBV6-2/TRBV6-3; d_gene: TRBD1; len: 15; CDR3nt: TGTGCCAGCAGCGAATCCGGGACAGCGATCTATGGCTACACCTTC; CDR3aa: CASSESGTAIYGYTF
j_gene: TRBJ2-5; abundance: NA; v_gene: TRBV13; d_gene: TRBD2; len: 17; CDR3nt: TGTGCCAGCAGCCCCGCTAGCGGGAGGGCCGGGCAAGAGACCCAGTACTTC; CDR3aa: CASSPASGRAGQETQYF
j_gene: TRBJ1-2; abundance: NA; v_gene: TRBV11-2; d_gene: TRBD1; len: 17; CDR3nt: TGTGCCAGCAGCACCCTTGGAGGGACAGGGGGCAACTATGGCTACACCTTC; CDR3aa: CASSTLGGTGGNYGYTF
j_gene: TRBJ2-7; abundance: NA; v_gene: TRBV7-8; d_gene: TRBD1; len: 14; CDR3nt: TGTGCCAGCAGGCTGGGGACAGGGGCCTACGAGCAGTACTTC; CDR3aa: CASRLGTGAYEQYF
j_gene: TRBJ2-5; abundance: NA; v_gene: TRBV5-1; d_gene: TRBD1; len: 14; CDR3nt: TGCGCCAGCAGCGAGACAGGGGGCCGAGAGACCCAGTACTTC; CDR3aa: CASSETGGRETQYF
j_gene: TRBJ2-1; abundance: NA; v_gene: TRBV4-2; d_gene: NA; len: 15; CDR3nt: TGTGCCAGCAGCCAACGGGGAGGTGACTACAATGAGCAGTTCTTC; CDR3aa: CASSQRGGDYNEQFF